The table lists the clone carrying this TCR beta chain with a few counts. These data come from a study of PD-L1 blockade in urothelial cancer. Study overall: Males with bladder-origin urothelial cancer made up about nine tenths of the roughly 29 patients. Blood was tested 3 weeks (second dose) and 6 weeks into treatment. Specimens of blood held a median count of about 140,000 T cells.

Trimming pared 4 bases from V and 4 bases from J, leaving 16 bases between. CDR1 and CDR2 from the germline V gene are SGHVS and FQNEAQ. The length of the CDR3 is 15 residues. Some clones are missing from TCRdb's copy, which holds only in-frame ones; the method was immunoSEQ multiplex PCR. The sample lists 46,000 or so clones, approximately 90% occurring once. This chain joins TRBV7-8 and TRBJ1-2, with D possibly matching TRBD1 (6 bases). The receptor was derived from a man aged 55 to 70 with urothelial cancer. The sequenced sample was PBMCs, obtained around atezolizumab (anti-PD-L1) treatment. In DNA form, the CDR3 reads TGTGCCAGCAGCTCGGGCAGGGGCAGGGCCTATGGCTACACCTTC. Protein product: CASSSGRGRAYGYTF.